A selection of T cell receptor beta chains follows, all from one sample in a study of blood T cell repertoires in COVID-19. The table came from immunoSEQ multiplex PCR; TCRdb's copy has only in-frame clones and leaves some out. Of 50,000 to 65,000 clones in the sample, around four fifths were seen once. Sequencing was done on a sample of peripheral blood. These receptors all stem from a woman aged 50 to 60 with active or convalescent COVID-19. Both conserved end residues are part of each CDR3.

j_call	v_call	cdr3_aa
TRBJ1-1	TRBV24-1	CATSDAGTGGGNTEAFF
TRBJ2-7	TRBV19	CASSRDRGSEQYF
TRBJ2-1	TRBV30	CAWSKATNEQFF
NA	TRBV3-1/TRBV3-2	CASSPVRTGTEQYF
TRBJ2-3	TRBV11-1	CASSLTETESDTQYF
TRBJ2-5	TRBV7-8	CASAKEYGGTSGQETQYF
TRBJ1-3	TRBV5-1	CASSRGHFDSGNTIYF
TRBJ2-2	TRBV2	CASRRLAGVGELFF
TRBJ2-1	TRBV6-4	CASSDEIAGVSEQFF
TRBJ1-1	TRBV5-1	CASSSTMNTEAFF
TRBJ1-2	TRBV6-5	CASSYEGFYGYTF
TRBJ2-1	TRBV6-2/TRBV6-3	CASSFSGRAEQFF
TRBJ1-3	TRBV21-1	CASSVHRAEDGNTIYF
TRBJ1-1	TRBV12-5	CASGLTQGTEAFF
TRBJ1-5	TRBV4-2	CASSQATGTNQPQHF
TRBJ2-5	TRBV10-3	CAISESQLETQYF
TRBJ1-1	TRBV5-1	CASSLVGRQGNAEAFF
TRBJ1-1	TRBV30	CAWGDRGAFF
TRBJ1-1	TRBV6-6	CASSPGGYMNTEAFF
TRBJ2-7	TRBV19	CATQGQGPYEQYF
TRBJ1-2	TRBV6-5	CASSRTPQGAGYTF
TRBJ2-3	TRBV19	CASSLLAGSDTQYF
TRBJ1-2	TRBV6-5	CASSLEGGYGYTF
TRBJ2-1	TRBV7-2	CASSAGGLYNEQFF
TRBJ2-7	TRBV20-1	CSASGDSYYEQYF
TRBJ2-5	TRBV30	CAWTTGGGGTQYF
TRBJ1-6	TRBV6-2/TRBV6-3	CASSRGSGKGSPLHF
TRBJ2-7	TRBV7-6	CASSLGYPGRVNEQYF
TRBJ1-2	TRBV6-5	CASRLGASNYGYTF
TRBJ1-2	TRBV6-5	CASSQTGGGGGYTF